The 19 T cell receptor beta chains in this list originate from one sample, sequenced in a study of cytomegalovirus exposure and HLA in healthy donors. Some clones are missing from TCRdb's copy, which holds only in-frame ones; the method was immunoSEQ multiplex PCR. Of approximately 150,000 clones in the sample, around 90% were seen once. The sample consisted of PBMCs. These receptors were collected from a man between 18 and 35 years old in good health and CMV-seropositive.

The chain is built from TRBV27 and TRBJ1-2; D is possibly TRBD1 (6 bases). Germline V lookup: CDR1 MNHEY, CDR2 SMNVEV (reference sequence). The CDR3 is 18 amino acids. V gave up 1 base and J gave up 2 bases, with 20 bases separating them. The CDR3 region is CASSLFRGSLGANYGYTF. The CDR3 nucleotides read TGTGCCAGCAGTTTATTTCGTGGGTCTTTGGGGGCAAACTATGGCTACACCTTC.

This clone was seen only once. This chain joins TRBV5-1 and TRBJ2-2, with D maybe TRBD2 (5 bases). The length of the CDR3 is 15 residues. Germline CDR1 reads SGHRS; CDR2 reads YFSETQ. V lost 0 bases to trimming and J lost 5 bases, with 11 bases between them. The DNA of the CDR3 is TGCGCCAGCAGCTTGGGCTTACCGGGGACCGGGGAGCTGTTTTTT. Protein product: CASSLGLPGTGELFF.

The chain combines TRBV7-9 with TRBJ1-4; 7 bases agree with TRBD1. The CDR3 contains 16 residues. Germline V gives CDR1 SEHNR, CDR2 FQNEAQ (reference sequence). Trimming cost V 1 base and J 7 bases; bases outside gene matches: 9. CDR3 in amino acids: CASSLGQGKSSEKLFF. The CDR3 nucleotides read TGTGCCAGCAGCTTAGGACAGGGAAAGTCGAGTGAAAAACTGTTTTTT.

The V call is TRBV28, the J call TRBJ2-1; TRBD1 matches at 12 bases. V lost 6 bases and J lost 9; bases outside the gene matches: 3. This CDR3 has 13 residues. Germline V lookup: CDR1 MDHEN, CDR2 SYDVKM. The chain's CDR3 is CASRGQGAREQFF. CDR3 DNA: TGTGCCAGCAGGGGACAGGGGGCTCGTGAGCAGTTCTTC.

This chain links TRBV19 with TRBJ1-5, with no clear D. CDR1 is LNHDA and CDR2 is SQIVND in the germline V gene (reference sequence). Trimming pared 5 bases from V and 2 bases from J, leaving 7 bases between. The CDR3 runs to 13 residues. The CDR3 region is CASSALGNQPQHF. The DNA for the CDR3 is TGTGCCAGTAGTGCACTGGGCAATCAGCCCCAGCATTTT.

The chain links TRBV2 to TRBJ2-3; TRBD2 matches 11 bases. CDR3 length: 15 residues. The trim removed 3 bases at V and 5 bases at J, leaving 4 bases unmatched. CDR1 is SNHLY and CDR2 is FYNNEI in the germline V gene. The CDR3 loop reads CASSETSGIGDTQYF. The CDR3 bases are TGTGCCAGCAGTGAGACTAGCGGGATAGGAGATACGCAGTATTTT.

The rearrangement joins TRBV14 to TRBJ1-2; possibly TRBD1 for D (6 bases). This CDR3 spans 14 amino acids. V lost 3 bases to trimming and J lost 3 bases, with 11 bases between them. CDR1 is SGHDN, CDR2 FVKESK, per germline. The CDR3 protein is CASSHLQGDYGYTF. CDR3 sequence (DNA): TGTGCCAGCAGCCACCTACAGGGAGACTATGGCTACACCTTC.

The gene calls are TRBV5-6 and TRBJ2-5; maybe TRBD1 (5 bases). CDR1 is SGHDT, CDR2 YYEEEE, per germline. Trimming removed 0 bases from V and 5 bases from J, with 11 bases in between. This CDR3 is built from 14 residues. In DNA, the CDR3 is TGTGCCAGCAGCTTGGGGACAAATACGGAGACCCAGTACTTC. Translation gives CASSLGTNTETQYF.

J is TRBJ2-7 and V is TRBV2, with D perhaps matching TRBD1 (5 bases). V was shortened by 7 bases and J by 2 bases, with 12 bases between the two germline ends. The CDR3 consists of 13 residues. From germline, CDR1 is SNHLY and CDR2 FYNNEI. The CDR3 bases are TGTGCCAGCACTGAGACAGACACCTACGAGCAGTACTTC. It specifies CASTETDTYEQYF.

This rearrangement joins TRBV19 to TRBJ2-5; the D gene is possibly TRBD1 (6 bases). The germline V gene has CDR1 LNHDA and CDR2 SQIVND (reference sequence). The CDR3 runs to 16 residues. V was shortened by 3 bases and J by 2 bases, with 16 bases between the two germline ends. The CDR3 DNA follows: TGTGCCAGTAGTATTTCCTCCAGGGGCAGTCAAGAGACCCAGTACTTC. It specifies CASSISSRGSQETQYF.

The chain employs TRBV4-2 and TRBJ2-5, with 12 bases fitting TRBD1. The CDR3 consists of 19 residues. The V gene end was trimmed by 0 bases and the J gene end by 4 bases; junction bases not matched to a gene: 12. Germline V gene sequence: CDR1 LGHNA, CDR2 YNFKEQ. The CDR3 DNA sequence: TGTGCCAGCAGCCAAGAGGGGACAGGGGGCCCTGAAGTGGGAGAGACCCAGTACTTC. Encoded protein: CASSQEGTGGPEVGETQYF.

This CDR3 reads CASSPGLAGVTDTQYF. For the CDR3, the DNA is TGTGCCAGCTCACCGGGACTAGCGGGCGTAACAGATACGCAGTATTTT. This chain connects TRBV18 to TRBJ2-3, with 12 nucleotides matching TRBD2. Germline V gene data show CDR1 as KGHSH and CDR2 as LQKENI. CDR3 length: 16 residues. V shed 3 bases and J 3 bases; nucleotides not matched to a gene: 4.

V usage is TRBV7-9 and J usage is TRBJ1-1; the D gene is possibly TRBD1 (5 bases). This CDR3 is 17 amino acids long. The V gene's germline CDR1 is SEHNR and CDR2 FQNEAQ (reference sequence). The ends were cut back, 4 bases at V and 6 bases at J, with 24 bases in the middle. CDR3 sequence (DNA): TGTGCCAGCAGCTCGCCCGAGACAGAAGTCATTCAGCCTGAAGCTTTCTTT. Encoded protein: CASSSPETEVIQPEAFF.

The V and J genes are TRBV5-1 and TRBJ2-3; 11 nucleotides line up with TRBD2. J gave up 6 bases and V 0 bases, and 9 bases lay outside the gene matches. The length of the CDR3 is 17 residues. Germline-derived CDR1 and CDR2 are SGHRS and YFSETQ. This chain's CDR3 is CASSLAVAGGFVDTQYF. The CDR3 nucleotides read TGCGCCAGCAGCTTGGCGGTAGCGGGAGGGTTTGTCGATACGCAGTATTTT.

The chain recombines TRBV2 with TRBJ2-7; D is possibly TRBD2 (6 bases). The CDR3 covers 10 residues. Looked up from germline, CDR1 is SNHLY and CDR2 is FYNNEI. CDR3 sequence reads: CSAGTYEQYF. CDR3 sequence (DNA): TGTTCCGCGGGGACCTACGAGCAGTACTTC. Supplemented by reference TRBV2 and TRBJ2-7, the full variable domain reads EPEVTQTPSHQVTQMGQEVILRCVPISNHLYFYWYRQILGQKVEFLVSFYNNEISEKSEIFDDQFSVERPDGSNFTLKIRSTKLEDSAMYFCSAGTYEQYFGPGTRLTVT.

This sequence joins TRBV19 and TRBJ1-1; 8 bases line up with TRBD1. Germline assignment: CDR1 LNHDA and CDR2 SQIVND (reference sequence). Losses at the gene ends were 6 bases for V and 5 bases for J; bases not matched to a gene: 8. The CDR3 runs to 14 residues. CDR3 DNA sequence: TGTGCCAGTAGCAAACAGGGGGGTTTGACTGAAGCTTTCTTT. The encoded protein is CASSKQGGLTEAFF.

This chain joins TRBV5-6 and TRBJ1-2; D uncertain. This CDR3 comprises 14 residues. Germline values: CDR1 SGHDT, CDR2 YYEEEE. V was shortened by 4 bases and J by 0 bases, with 10 bases between the two germline ends. The CDR3 DNA is TGTGCCAGCAGCCCTCGAGGGTCTAACTATGGCTACACCTTC. Its protein product is CASSPRGSNYGYTF.

This sequence joins TRBV10-1 and TRBJ1-1, with D perhaps matching TRBD1 (5 bases). Trimming removed 3 bases at V and 8 bases at J, with 7 bases between. The CDR3 is 11 residues long. Germline-derived CDR1 and CDR2 are WNHNN and SYGVQD (reference sequence). The CDR3 here is CASSERGEAFF. The CDR3 bases are TGCGCCAGCAGTGAAAGGGGAGAAGCTTTCTTT.

The rearrangement uses TRBV5-1 and TRBJ2-2; TRBD1 aligns across 9 bases. CDR3 length: 15 residues. CDR1 is SGHRS, CDR2 YFSETQ, per germline. V was clipped by 4 bases and J by 7 bases; unmatched bases: 8. Here the CDR3 DNA reads TGCGCCAGCAGCCCCACCGGACAGGGGATCGGGGAGCTGTTTTTT. Its translation is CASSPTGQGIGELFF.